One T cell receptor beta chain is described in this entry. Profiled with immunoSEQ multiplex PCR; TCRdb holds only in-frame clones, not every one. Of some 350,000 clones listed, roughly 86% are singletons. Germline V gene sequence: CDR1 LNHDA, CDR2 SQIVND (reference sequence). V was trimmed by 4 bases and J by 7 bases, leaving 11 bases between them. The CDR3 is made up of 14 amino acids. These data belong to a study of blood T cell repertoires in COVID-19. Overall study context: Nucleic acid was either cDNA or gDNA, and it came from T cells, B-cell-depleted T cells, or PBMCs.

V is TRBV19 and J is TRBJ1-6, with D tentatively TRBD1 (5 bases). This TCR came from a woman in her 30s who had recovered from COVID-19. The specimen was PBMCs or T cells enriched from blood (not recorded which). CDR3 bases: TGTGCCAGTAGTACCTATCAGGGAAATTCACCCCTCCACTTT. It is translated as CASSTYQGNSPLHF.